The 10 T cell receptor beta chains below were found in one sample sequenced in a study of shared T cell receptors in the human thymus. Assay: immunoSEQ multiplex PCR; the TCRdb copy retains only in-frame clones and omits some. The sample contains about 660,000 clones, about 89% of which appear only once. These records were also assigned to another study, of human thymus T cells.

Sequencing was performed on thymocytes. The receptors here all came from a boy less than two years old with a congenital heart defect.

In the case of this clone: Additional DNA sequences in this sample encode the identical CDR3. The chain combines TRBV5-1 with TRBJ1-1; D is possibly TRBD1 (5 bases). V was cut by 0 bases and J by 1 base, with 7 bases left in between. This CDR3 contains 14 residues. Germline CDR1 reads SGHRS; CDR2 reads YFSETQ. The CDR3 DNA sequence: TGCGCCAGCAGCTTGGCCAGGGAGAACACTGAAGCTTTCTTT. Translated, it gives CASSLARENTEAFF.

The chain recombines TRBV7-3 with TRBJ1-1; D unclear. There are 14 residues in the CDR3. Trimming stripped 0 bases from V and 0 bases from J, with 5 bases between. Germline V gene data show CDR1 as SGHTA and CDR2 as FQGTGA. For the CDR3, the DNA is TGTGCCAGCAGCTTAACAACAGTGAACACTGAAGCTTTCTTT. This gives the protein CASSLTTVNTEAFF.

Written as DNA, the CDR3 is TGTGCCAGCAGTGACTCGCACCCGTTATGGGGACAGGGCGGGAATGAGCAGTTCTTC. It is translated as CASSDSHPLWGQGGNEQFF. The chain joins TRBV6-4 to TRBJ2-1; 9 nucleotides agree with TRBD1. Germline V gene lookup returns CDR1 MRHNA and CDR2 SNTAGT. The J segment lost 7 bases and the V segment lost 0 bases, leaving 16 bases of the junction unmatched. This CDR3 is built from 19 residues.

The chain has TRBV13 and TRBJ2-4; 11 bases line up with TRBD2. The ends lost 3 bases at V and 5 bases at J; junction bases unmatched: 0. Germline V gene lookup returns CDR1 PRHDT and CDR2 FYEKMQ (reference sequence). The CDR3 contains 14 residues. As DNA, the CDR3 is TGTGCCAGCAGCTTGGGACTAGCGGAAAACATTCAGTACTTC. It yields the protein CASSLGLAENIQYF.

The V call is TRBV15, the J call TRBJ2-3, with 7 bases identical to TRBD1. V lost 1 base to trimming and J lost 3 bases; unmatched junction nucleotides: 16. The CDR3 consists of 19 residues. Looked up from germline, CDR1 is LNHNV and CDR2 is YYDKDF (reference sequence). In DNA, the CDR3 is TGTGCCACCAGCAGAGGGCCAGGGGACAGCGGCCCTTTGACAGATACGCAGTATTTT. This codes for CATSRGPGDSGPLTDTQYF.

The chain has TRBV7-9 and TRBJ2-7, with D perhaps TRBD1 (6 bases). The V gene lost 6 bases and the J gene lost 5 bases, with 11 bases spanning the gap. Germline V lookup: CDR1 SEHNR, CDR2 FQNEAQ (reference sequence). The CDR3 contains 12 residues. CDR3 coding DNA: TGTGCCAGCAGTTTCTCAGGGGACGAGCAGTACTTC. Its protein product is CASSFSGDEQYF.

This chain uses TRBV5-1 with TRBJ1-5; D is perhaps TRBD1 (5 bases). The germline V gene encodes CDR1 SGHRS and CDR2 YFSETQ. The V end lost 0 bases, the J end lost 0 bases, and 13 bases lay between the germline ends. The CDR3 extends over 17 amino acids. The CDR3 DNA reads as TGCGCCAGCAGCTTGGTTCCAAGGACACTTAGCAATCAGCCCCAGCATTTT. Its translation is CASSLVPRTLSNQPQHF.

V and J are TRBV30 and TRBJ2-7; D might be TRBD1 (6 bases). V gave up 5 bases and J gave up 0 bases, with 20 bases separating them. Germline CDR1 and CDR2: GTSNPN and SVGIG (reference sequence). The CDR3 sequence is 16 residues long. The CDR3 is CAWRFRDTKSSYEQYF. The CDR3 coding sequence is TGTGCCTGGCGCTTCCGGGACACCAAGAGCTCCTACGAGCAGTACTTC.

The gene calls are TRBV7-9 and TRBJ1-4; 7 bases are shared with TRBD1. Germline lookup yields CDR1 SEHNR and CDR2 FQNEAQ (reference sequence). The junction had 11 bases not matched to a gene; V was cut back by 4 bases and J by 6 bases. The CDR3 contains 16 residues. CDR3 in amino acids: CASSSRDRVGDEKLFF. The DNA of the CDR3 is TGTGCCAGCAGCTCCCGAGACAGGGTGGGAGATGAAAAACTGTTTTTT.

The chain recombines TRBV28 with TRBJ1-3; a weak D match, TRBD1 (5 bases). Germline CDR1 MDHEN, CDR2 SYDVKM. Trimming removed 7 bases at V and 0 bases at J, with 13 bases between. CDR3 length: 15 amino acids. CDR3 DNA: TGTGCCAGCACCCCCCAGGGTACCTCTGGAAACACCATATATTTT. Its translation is CASTPQGTSGNTIYF.